The T cell receptor (beta chain) under discussion was sequenced for a study of T cell repertoires in cytomegalovirus infection. Study context: CMV epitopes that were recently identified and HLA-C-restricted were used alongside well-studied HLA-B-restricted ones. Public TCR beta signatures marked donors with CMV infection and the matching HLA.

Each CDR3 protein is one row after TCRdb ran MiXCR on the reads. Here the sample spans about 830,000 distinct CDR3 sequences, 30% to 35% being singletons. A word on this clonotype: The antigen remains undetermined.

The study, taken as a whole, reports: There were HLA-C-restricted CMV-specific TCR beta clonotypes dominating the ex vivo response. Cumulated frequencies of public TCR beta families served to identify carriers of CMV plus the relevant HLA.

CDR1 is ENHRY, CDR2 SYGVKD, per germline. This CDR3 is built from 11 residues. V lost 4 bases, J lost 4 bases, and 5 bases lay in between. The clonotype comes from a human donor in good health (CMV status not recorded). Some clones in this sample may be carry-over from other donors' samples. V is TRBV10-3 and J is TRBJ2-7, with D tentatively TRBD1 (5 bases). The sample was cultured CD8+ T cells from PBMCs, taken from culture after CMV antigen stimulation. The CDR3 sequence: CAISAGYEQYV. The CDR3 coding sequence is TGTGCCATCAGTGCAGGGTACGAGCAGTACGTC.